This T cell receptor beta chain appears in the sequencing data of a study of blood T cell repertoires in COVID-19. Study details: Samples taken during acute and convalescent COVID-19 were collected in the United States, Italy and Spain. T cells, B-cell-depleted T cells, or PBMCs supplied cDNA or gDNA.

As originally analysed: Reference gene primer amplification gave nucleated cell count estimates. Using immunoSEQ multiplex PCR, the repertoire was profiled, and TCRdb retains in-frame clones only, with some absent. That table gives V, J and clone size, and the DNA gave D and trimming. The repertoire holds 120,000 or so clones, with almost 70% as singletons. Germline V CDR1 and CDR2: SGHRS, YFSETQ. V lost 0 bases and J lost 6; bases outside the gene matches: 7. The CDR3 totals 15 residues. The sample comprised peripheral blood. This sequence joins TRBV5-1 and TRBJ2-7, with TRBD1 identical over 9 bases. The receptor comes from a woman in her 70s with acute or convalescent COVID-19. In DNA, the CDR3 is TGCGCCAGCAGCTTGGATGGGACAGGGACCCCCGAGCAGTACTTC. The encoded protein is CASSLDGTGTPEQYF.